Listed below are T cell receptor beta chains from one sample, sequenced in a study of blood T cell repertoires in COVID-19. Sequenced by immunoSEQ multiplex PCR; TCRdb stores in-frame clones only, minus some. The sample yields some 50,000 clones, over 80% seen once. Sequencing input: peripheral blood. The receptors shown here come from a man aged 70 or older with acute or convalescent COVID-19. Both conserved end residues are part of each CDR3. Fields, in order: J gene, clone size, V gene, D gene, CDR3 DNA, CDR3 protein. A D gene is named only where the DNA matches it firmly. Some rows have no size entry. The others give once, few or many, or a class for an expanded clone.

J: TRBJ1-5; size: few; V: TRBV6-4; D: TRBD1; DNA: TGTGCCAGCAGTGACTCGGGGACAGGGAATAGCAATCAGCCCCAGCATTTT; CDR3: CASSDSGTGNSNQPQHF
J: TRBJ1-1; size: -; V: TRBV30; D: TRBD1; DNA: TGTGCCTGGAGTTTTTCGACAGGGTTGAACACTGAAGCTTTCTTT; CDR3: CAWSFSTGLNTEAFF
J: TRBJ1-1; size: -; V: TRBV3-1/TRBV3-2; D: -; DNA: TGTGCCAGCAGCCAAGAGCGGGGTTCGGCTTTCTTT; CDR3: CASSQERGSAFF
J: TRBJ2-7; size: -; V: TRBV3-1/TRBV3-2; D: -; DNA: TGTGCCAGCAGCCAAGTCAGAAGAGGCAGGACAGTAAACGGGGAGCAGTACTTC; CDR3: CASSQVRRGRTVNGEQYF
J: TRBJ1-1; size: -; V: TRBV18; D: -; DNA: TGTGCCAGCTCACCAAGTTCTGCGGGCTTCGGGACTGAAGCTTTCTTT; CDR3: CASSPSSAGFGTEAFF
J: TRBJ1-2; size: -; V: TRBV28; D: TRBD1; DNA: TGTGCCAGCAGTAGGGACAGGGGGCGGTCTAGGGGTGGCTACACCTTC; CDR3: CASSRDRGRSRGGYTF
J: TRBJ2-7; size: -; V: TRBV27; D: -; DNA: TGTGCCAGCAGTCCTACCTACAGCTCCTACGAGCAGTACTTC; CDR3: CASSPTYSSYEQYF
J: TRBJ1-3; size: -; V: TRBV14; D: -; DNA: TGTGCCAGCAGCCAAGATTTGTACGGGGACTCTGGAAACACCATATATTTT; CDR3: CASSQDLYGDSGNTIYF
J: TRBJ1-5; size: few; V: TRBV3-1/TRBV3-2; D: -; DNA: TGTGCCAGCAGCCAAGGGTGCTGGAGGGAAGAGGGCAATCAGCCCCAGCATTTT; CDR3: CASSQGCWREEGNQPQHF
J: TRBJ1-6; size: -; V: TRBV9; D: -; DNA: TGTGCCAGCAGCGTAGCGACAGCCTATAATTCACCCCTCCACTTT; CDR3: CASSVATAYNSPLHF
J: TRBJ1-2; size: once; V: TRBV28; D: -; DNA: TGTGCCAGCAGTTTAATCGGAGGGGCAAGCAACTATGGCTACACCTTC; CDR3: CASSLIGGASNYGYTF
J: TRBJ1-5; size: -; V: TRBV12-3/TRBV12-4; D: TRBD1; DNA: TGTGCCAGCAGTCGGGACAGAAATCAGCCCCAGCATTTT; CDR3: CASSRDRNQPQHF
J: TRBJ1-1; size: -; V: TRBV10-3; D: -; DNA: TGTGCCATCAGTGAAGTCGACTCCCTGGAAGCTTTCTTT; CDR3: CAISEVDSLEAFF
J: TRBJ2-3; size: -; V: TRBV7-2; D: TRBD2; DNA: TGTGCCAGCAGCCCCATGGGGGGAGGGCGCTCTGATACGCAGTATTTT; CDR3: CASSPMGGGRSDTQYF
J: TRBJ2-6; size: once; V: TRBV27; D: TRBD1; DNA: TGTGCCAGCAGTTATCGACCTACAGGGGGCACTGGGGCCAACGTCCTGACTTTC; CDR3: CASSYRPTGGTGANVLTF
J: TRBJ1-2; size: -; V: TRBV12-5; D: TRBD1; DNA: TGTGCTAGTGGTTCCCGGACAGGACCAAACTATGGCTACACCTTC; CDR3: CASGSRTGPNYGYTF
J: TRBJ1-4; size: -; V: TRBV5-1; D: -; DNA: TGCGCCAGCAGCTTGGCGCGGGTTTTCCGGGATGAAAAACTGTTTTTT; CDR3: CASSLARVFRDEKLFF
J: TRBJ2-1; size: once; V: TRBV5-1; D: TRBD2; DNA: TGCGCCAGCACACCTGATTATAGCGGGAGAAGCAATGAGCAGTTCTTC; CDR3: CASTPDYSGRSNEQFF
J: TRBJ1-3; size: -; V: TRBV4-3; D: -; DNA: TGCGCCAGCAGCCCCGCGGAGTCCCGCTCTGGAAACACCATATATTTT; CDR3: CASSPAESRSGNTIYF
J: TRBJ1-1; size: -; V: TRBV20-1; D: TRBD1; DNA: TGCAGTGCTAGTGGGACAGGGACCACTGAAGCTTTCTTT; CDR3: CSASGTGTTEAFF
J: TRBJ1-5; size: -; V: TRBV9; D: -; DNA: TGTGCCAGCAGCGAGGCGGGTAGCAATCAGCCCCAGCATTTT; CDR3: CASSEAGSNQPQHF
J: TRBJ1-6; size: -; V: TRBV18; D: TRBD1; DNA: TGTGCCAGCTCACCTAATTCCGGACAGGGTGGTAATTCACCCCTCCACTTT; CDR3: CASSPNSGQGGNSPLHF
J: TRBJ1-6; size: -; V: TRBV9; D: -; DNA: TGTGCCAGCAGCGCCGGAGTCACCTATAATTCACCCCTCCACTTT; CDR3: CASSAGVTYNSPLHF
J: TRBJ2-7; size: few; V: TRBV27; D: TRBD1; DNA: TGTGCCAGCAGTGGGACAGGGTTTGGCGAGCAGTACTTC; CDR3: CASSGTGFGEQYF
J: TRBJ2-5; size: -; V: TRBV6-2/TRBV6-3; D: -; DNA: TGTGCCAGCAGTTGGGGCAGGGGTGAGACCCAGTACTTC; CDR3: CASSWGRGETQYF
J: TRBJ2-1; size: -; V: TRBV18; D: TRBD2; DNA: TGTGCCAGCTCAGTCAGAATATTAGCGGGAGGACTATTCTATGAGCAGTTCTTC; CDR3: CASSVRILAGGLFYEQFF
J: TRBJ1-3; size: -; V: TRBV12-2; D: -; DNA: TGTGCAAGTCGCTTTGGGGAGAGAAGTGGAAACACCATATATTTT; CDR3: CASRFGERSGNTIYF
J: TRBJ2-3; size: -; V: TRBV7-3; D: -; DNA: TGTGCCAGCAGCTTAGGCGGGCCGAGCACAGATACGCAGTATTTT; CDR3: CASSLGGPSTDTQYF
J: TRBJ2-5; size: -; V: TRBV29-1; D: -; DNA: TGCAGCGTTGATTCAGGGCCACAGACCCAGTACTTC; CDR3: CSVDSGPQTQYF
J: TRBJ2-1; size: -; V: TRBV9; D: TRBD1; DNA: TGTGCCAGCAGCGTCTTAGGACAGGGCTCCTACAATGAGCAGTTCTTC; CDR3: CASSVLGQGSYNEQFF
J: TRBJ1-5; size: -; V: TRBV6-5; D: -; DNA: TGTGCCAGCAGCCCCGTTAGAGGGCCCCAGCATTTT; CDR3: CASSPVRGPQHF
J: TRBJ1-1; size: -; V: TRBV19; D: -; DNA: TGTGCCAGTAGTATAGGCGGGGGCGGGCGCACTGAAGCTTTCTTT; CDR3: CASSIGGGGRTEAFF